The rows below give T cell receptor beta chains drawn from one sample of a study of cytomegalovirus exposure and HLA in healthy donors. The protocol was immunoSEQ multiplex PCR, while the TCRdb copy is restricted to in-frame clones and leaves out a portion. This table has approximately 53,000 clones, 85% to 95% appearing once. Sequences were obtained from PBMCs. These receptor sequences come from a man between 18 and 29 years old in good health and CMV-seronegative. CDR3s include the opening cysteine and the closing phenylalanine or tryptophan. D genes are given only for firm matches. Size values are once, few and many counts, or a class for expanded clones, and some rows have none.

J | D | V | size | CDR3 | DNA
TRBJ2-3 | . | TRBV7-3 | once | CASSLGASGTDTQYF | TGTGCCAGCAGCTTAGGAGCTAGCGGCACAGATACGCAGTATTTT
TRBJ2-5 | . | TRBV10-3 | once | CAISEGVQETQYF | TGTGCCATCAGTGAGGGAGTCCAAGAGACCCAGTACTTC
TRBJ2-7 | TRBD2 | TRBV5-5 | . | CASSLGTSGYYEQYF | TGTGCCAGCAGCTTGGGGACTAGCGGATACTACGAGCAGTACTTC
TRBJ2-1 | TRBD2 | TRBV10-1 | . | CASSDDGTTYEQFF | TGCGCCAGCAGTGACGATGGGACTACTTATGAGCAGTTCTTC
TRBJ2-2 | TRBD2 | TRBV9 | . | CASSKAGVLTGELFF | TGTGCCAGCAGCAAAGCGGGGGTTCTCACCGGGGAGCTGTTTTTT
TRBJ1-1 | TRBD1 | TRBV28 | . | CASSLWTGVIEAFF | TGTGCCAGCAGCTTATGGACAGGGGTTATCGAAGCTTTCTTT
TRBJ2-5 | TRBD1 | TRBV28 | . | CASSYDRGLGETQYF | TGTGCCAGCAGCTATGACAGGGGGCTGGGGGAGACCCAGTACTTC
TRBJ1-5 | . | TRBV28 | . | CASRLGVDQPQHF | TGTGCCAGCAGGCTCGGGGTTGATCAGCCCCAGCATTTT
TRBJ1-2 | TRBD1 | TRBV19 | . | CASREGGHGYTF | TGTGCCAGTAGAGAAGGGGGCCATGGCTACACCTTC
TRBJ1-5 | . | TRBV28 | . | CASSLSNGYRDRNQPQHF | TGTGCCAGCAGTTTATCCAACGGATACAGGGACCGCAATCAGCCCCAGCATTTT
TRBJ1-5 | TRBD1 | TRBV7-2 | . | CASSLGQSSNQPQHF | TGTGCCAGCAGCCTGGGACAGTCTAGCAATCAGCCCCAGCATTTT
TRBJ2-3 | TRBD2 | TRBV10-3 | . | CAISRPGTSGREDTQYF | TGTGCCATCAGCAGACCCGGGACTAGCGGGAGAGAGGATACGCAGTATTTT
TRBJ1-2 | TRBD1 | TRBV27 | . | CASRPTGSGYYGYTF | TGTGCCAGCAGGCCGACAGGGTCAGGATACTATGGCTACACCTTC
TRBJ1-1 | TRBD1 | TRBV19 | . | CASSIGQGATEAFF | TGTGCCAGTAGTATAGGACAGGGGGCGACTGAAGCTTTCTTT
TRBJ1-5 | . | TRBV4-1 | . | CASSQEYTSNQPQHF | TGCGCCAGCAGCCAAGAGTACACCAGCAATCAGCCCCAGCATTTT
TRBJ2-3 | TRBD2 | TRBV4-2 | . | CASSQGGGPRTDTQYF | TGTGCCAGCAGCCAAGGGGGAGGGCCGAGAACAGATACGCAGTATTTT
TRBJ1-4 | . | TRBV9 | few | CASSLRGVKGEKLFF | TGTGCCAGCAGCCTACGGGGGGTTAAAGGTGAAAAACTGTTTTTT
TRBJ2-2 | . | TRBV25-1 | . | CASSDSRDTGELFF | TGTGCCAGCAGTGACTCCAGGGACACCGGGGAGCTGTTTTTT
TRBJ1-2 | . | TRBV19 | . | CASSQSGDRGYTF | TGTGCCAGTAGCCAATCAGGGGATCGCGGCTACACCTTC
TRBJ1-2 | . | TRBV7-9 | . | CASSLEGGNYGYTF | TGTGCCAGCAGCTTGGAGGGCGGGAACTATGGCTACACCTTC
TRBJ2-1 | TRBD2 | TRBV7-9 | . | CASSYQTSGNNEQFF | TGTGCCAGCAGCTATCAGACTAGCGGGAACAATGAGCAGTTCTTC
TRBJ2-7 | TRBD1 | TRBV7-9 | . | CASSRGQVSYEQYF | TGTGCCAGCAGCCGCGGACAGGTCTCCTACGAGCAGTACTTC
TRBJ2-5 | . | TRBV7-2 | . | CASSFGGRETQYF | TGTGCCAGCAGCTTCGGGGGGCGGGAGACCCAGTACTTC
TRBJ2-1 | . | TRBV29-1 | . | CSVVSASHVHEQFF | TGCAGCGTTGTGTCGGCTAGTCATGTACATGAGCAGTTCTTC
TRBJ2-7 | TRBD2 | TRBV13 | once | CASSQRTSGRVRKQYF | TGTGCCAGCAGCCAGCGGACTAGCGGGAGGGTAAGGAAGCAGTACTTC
TRBJ2-5 | TRBD2 | TRBV18 | . | CASSSRTSGRQETQYF | TGTGCCAGCTCATCCCGGACTAGCGGGCGTCAAGAGACCCAGTACTTC
TRBJ2-1 | . | TRBV20-1 | once | CSASRRGEQFF | TGCAGTGCTAGCCGAAGAGGTGAGCAGTTCTTC
TRBJ2-1 | TRBD2 | TRBV9 | few | CASSRTSGYNEQFF | TGTGCCAGCAGCAGGACTAGCGGCTACAATGAGCAGTTCTTC
TRBJ2-7 | TRBD1 | TRBV19 | . | CASSSDRSYEQYF | TGTGCCAGTAGTTCGGACAGGTCCTACGAGCAGTACTTC
TRBJ1-3 | . | TRBV18 | . | CASSPPSNSGNTIYF | TGTGCCAGCTCACCACCGTCAAACTCTGGAAACACCATATATTTT
TRBJ1-2 | . | TRBV11-3 | . | CASSFGGASLYYGYTF | TGTGCCAGCAGCTTCGGGGGGGCCTCCCTTTACTATGGCTACACCTTC
TRBJ2-3 | . | TRBV6-6 | once | CASSKQGPSTDTQYF | TGTGCCAGCAGTAAACAGGGTCCTAGCACAGATACGCAGTATTTT
TRBJ2-2 | . | TRBV7-9 | . | CASSPGRGGTTKTGELFF | TGTGCCAGCAGCCCCGGGAGAGGGGGCACTACGAAGACCGGGGAGCTGTTTTTT
TRBJ2-7 | TRBD2 | TRBV28 | . | CASSFNPRLAGPDGYEQYF | TGTGCCAGCAGTTTTAATCCCCGGCTAGCGGGACCTGATGGGTACGAGCAGTACTTC
TRBJ2-1 | TRBD2 | TRBV28 | . | CASSRFGLAGGNEQFF | TGTGCCAGCAGTCGATTCGGACTAGCGGGGGGCAATGAGCAGTTCTTC
TRBJ2-7 | . | TRBV28 | . | CASSFRMGGRSYEQYF | TGTGCCAGCAGTTTTCGGATGGGGGGGCGCTCCTACGAGCAGTACTTC
TRBJ2-3 | . | TRBV5-1 | . | CASSVEEGSTDTQYF | TGCGCCAGCAGTGTCGAGGAGGGAAGCACAGATACGCAGTATTTT
TRBJ2-2 | TRBD2 | TRBV10-3 | . | CAIQETSGANKDPANTGELFF | TGTGCCATCCAAGAGACTAGCGGAGCCAACAAGGACCCTGCGAACACCGGGGAGCTGTTTTTT
TRBJ1-4 | . | TRBV2 | . | CASGGGEKLFF | TGTGCCAGTGGAGGAGGTGAAAAACTGTTTTTT
TRBJ1-5 | TRBD1 | TRBV28 | . | CASSFIQGLNQPQHF | TGTGCCAGCAGTTTTATACAGGGGCTTAATCAGCCCCAGCATTTT
TRBJ2-5 | . | TRBV27 | once | CASSFRGPIADEETQYF | TGTGCCAGCAGTTTCAGAGGCCCAATAGCGGATGAAGAGACCCAGTACTTC
TRBJ2-7 | TRBD2 | TRBV27 | once | CASSLNSGVSGRVYEQYF | TGTGCCAGCAGCCTAAACTCGGGTGTCAGCGGGAGGGTGTACGAGCAGTACTTC